This T cell receptor (beta chain) was sequenced for a study of T cells in Graves' hyperthyroidism and ophthalmopathy (dated 2019 in TCRdb). Study-level background: Peripheral blood samples were taken at the time of initial diagnosis, prior to any treatment. To identify TCR V-J signatures that set the groups apart, the researchers used a discovery cohort of about a hundred patients, made up of 43 with Graves' ophthalmopathy and about 59 with stable Graves' hyperthyroidism. An independent validation cohort of under 20 hyperthyroidism patients and 17 patients who later progressed to ophthalmopathy tested prospective prediction of ophthalmopathy. The roughly 100 discovery patients were randomly divided into training and test sets at a 7:3 ratio. Thyroid tissue and blood T-cell repertoires from over 5 Graves' hyperthyroidism patients were also compared in the study. Following sampling, methimazole starting at 30 mg daily was given to hyperthyroidism patients, and high-dose intravenous methylprednisolone was given to ophthalmopathy patients. According to the paper, TCR Vbeta CDR3 sequencing was carried out on over 130 peripheral blood samples, which came from under 50 ophthalmopathy, around 75 hyperthyroidism and approximately 17 progressor patients.

TCR beta CDR3 regions were amplified from RNA transcripts. A first-round RT-PCR of the TCR CDR3 used the HTBI primer set with the Qiagen OneStep RT-PCR kit. The libraries were constructed in a second round of multiplex PCR and then size-selected and purified. Libraries were sequenced paired-end with 100 bp reads on an Illumina HiSeq2000. As for the original processing: SOAPnuke was used to process the raw data, removing reads that contained adapters or uncalled bases, had a mean Phred below 15, or lacked an exact match to the constant primer or identifier. COPE v1.2.5 was used to merge high-quality paired reads, and clonotypes were defined as unique nucleotide sequences. MiTCR v1.1 was used to align clonotypes to the IMGT TRBV, TRBD and TRBJ reference segments. The analysis included only V-J combinations with a frequency above 0.0001, which together covered 98% to 99.2% of the repertoires. The TCS score was defined as F50 (clonal expansion) divided by E x V (chaos), with BLOSUM62-based TCRdist calculated between CDR3 peptides within each V-J. Welch's t-statistics and random forest reduced around 520 V-J features to around 14, which were used in a naive Bayes classifier (R e1071). The Morisita-Horn index was used to measure how similar the thyroid and blood repertoires were. TCRdb applied fastp at Q25 and MiXCR to the public reads, then kept only in-frame beta chains. CDR3 protein sequences are deduplicated, and each keeps its most common genes and DNA. TCRdb, not the original authors, processed these V and J calls. This sample has fewer than 110,000 distinct CDR3 sequences in its table, and over 45% of those were observed once. The ten largest make up about 26% of the sample.

The germline V gene gives CDR1 as SGHTA and CDR2 as FQGNSA. The CDR3 covers 15 residues, taking in both the cysteine and the phenylalanine. Only CDR3 DNA is held: 45 bases, read in frame from base 1. The junction carries 13 bases between V and J, which are trimmed by 5 bases and 2 bases respectively. In this sample, this clonotype turned up many times. There is no known antigen for this receptor. No base qualities exist here, and no much larger clone lies one base off it. A patient counted as having stable Graves' hyperthyroidism if no progression to ophthalmopathy occurred over 18 months of follow-up. Hyperthyroidism patients were newly diagnosed, had a disease duration of under 2 months, and were aged 18 to 65 years. Patients with uncontrolled infections, other autoimmune diseases, pregnancy or lactation were excluded. Diagnoses were based on clinical symptoms, serum thyroxine and TRAb, thyroid ultrasound and orbital computed tomography. PBMCs were isolated from about 10 ml of fresh peripheral blood by Ficoll-Paque density gradient centrifugation. Total RNA was extracted with Trizol reagent, and quality was checked on an Agilent 2100 Bioanalyzer.

Results the study describes overall, beyond this receptor: No statistical method was used to set the sample size in advance, and investigators knew the group allocation. Blood samples also contained most of the expanded thyroid clonotypes (frequency above 0.001), which suggests that blood repertoires may reflect thyroid immune responses. In cross-validation, a model built on a 13 V-J signature told ophthalmopathy apart from stable hyperthyroidism with approximately 90% sensitivity and roughly 82% specificity, and in testing the same model reached 80%/75%. In validation, the model predicted progression to ophthalmopathy with 60% to 71% sensitivity and roughly 75% specificity, a median of about 6 months before onset.

The chain is made from TRBV7-2 and TRBJ1-5; the D gene is perhaps TRBD1, from 6 matching bases. Input material: blood. The sequence was obtained from a man aged 40-49 years with Graves' hyperthyroidism. The CDR3 has the sequence CASSLRQVGNQPQHF. The sequenced DNA is TGTGCCAGCAGCCTACGACAGGTCGGCAATCAGCCCCAGCATTTT.